The 17 T cell receptor beta chains presented below share a single source sample, sequenced in a study of T cells in Graves' hyperthyroidism and ophthalmopathy. Template material for amplifying TCR beta CDR3 regions consisted of RNA transcripts. Primed by the HTBI set, a first-round RT-PCR was run on the TCR CDR3. TCRdb passed the multiplex PCR reads through MiXCR, listing each CDR3 protein once. The repertoire has hundreds of thousands of distinct CDR3 sequences, roughly 20% of them found once; the top ten carry roughly a third. The source material was blood. All receptors derive from a man aged 30 to 39 with Graves' ophthalmopathy.

This clonotype was found many times. This rearrangement joins TRBV5-1 to TRBJ2-7; D is unclear. Between the trimmed V and J ends, which lost 1 base and 2 bases, there was a span of 7 bases. The germline CDR1 and CDR2 sequences are SGHRS and YFSETQ. The CDR3 contains 13 residues. This CDR3 reads CASSLHVTYEQYF. CDR3 in DNA: TGCGCCAGCAGCTTGCATGTTACCTACGAGCAGTACTTC.

The chain links TRBV6-1 to TRBJ2-1, with a possible D match to TRBD1 (6 bases). V lost 6 bases and J lost 6, with 12 bases in between. Germline V gives CDR1 MNHNS, CDR2 SASEGT. The CDR3 is made up of 13 amino acids. The CDR3 is CASSRGQINEQFF. CDR3 DNA sequence: TGTGCCAGCAGCCGCGGACAGATCAATGAGCAGTTCTTC.

The chain links TRBV7-9 to TRBJ2-1; TRBD1 might be the D (6 bases). V shed 5 bases and J shed 6 bases, with 8 bases lying between them. Germline CDR1 and CDR2: SEHNR and FQNEAQ (reference sequence). This CDR3 is 12 amino acids long. The CDR3 spells CASSQDSNEQFF. The CDR3 coding sequence is TGTGCCAGCAGCCAGGACAGCAATGAGCAGTTCTTC. The full variable domain, rest sourced from reference TRBV7-9 and TRBJ2-1, is DTGVSQNPRHKITKRGQNVTFRCDPISEHNRLYWYRQTLGQGPEFLTYFQNEAQLEKSRLLSDRFSAERPKGSFSTLEIQRTEQGDSAMYLCASSQDSNEQFFGPGTRLTVL.

Turning to this clonotype: Its ends do not fully match the called genes, so a read error is possible. V and J are TRBV5-1 and TRBJ2-7; 12 bases line up with TRBD1. CDR1 and CDR2 (germline): SGHRS, YFSETQ. CDR3 length: 18 residues. CDR3 loop: CASSLKDWDRGPTYEQYF. The CDR3 DNA reads as TGTGCCAGCAGCTTGAAAGACTGGGACAGGGGGCCCACCTACGAGCAGTACTTC.

The chain joins TRBV5-1 to TRBJ1-2, with D uncertain. Germline-derived CDR1 and CDR2 are SGHRS and YFSETQ. The CDR3 runs 13 residues. Trimming left V 0 bases short and J 7 bases short, with 10 bases between. CDR3 loop: CASSLVGVGGYTF. CDR3 sequence (DNA): TGCGCCAGCAGCTTGGTCGGGGTCGGTGGCTACACCTTC.

This clonotype was found a few times. The V call is TRBV6-1, the J call TRBJ1-3, with D unresolved. This CDR3 has 15 amino acids. Germline V gene sequence: CDR1 MNHNS, CDR2 SASEGT. V lost 5 bases and J 0 bases, leaving 11 bases between the germline ends. The CDR3 loop reads CASSQLTGSGNTIYF. CDR3 nucleotide sequence: TGTGCCAGCAGTCAATTGACTGGCTCTGGAAACACCATATATTTT.

This clonotype was observed a handful of times. V gene TRBV20-1 combines with J gene TRBJ2-1, with D perhaps being TRBD1 or TRBD2 (6 bases each). Per the germline V gene, CDR1 is DFQATT and CDR2 is SNEGSKA (reference sequence). The V and J ends lost 6 bases and 7 bases respectively, with 16 bases between them. This CDR3 has 13 amino acids. CDR3 nucleotide sequence: TGCAGTGCCCAGAGGGGGGCCAGGAATGAGCAGTTCTTC. Translated, it gives CSAQRGARNEQFF.

This clonotype came up many times. The chain has TRBV7-2 and TRBJ2-1; 12 bases map to TRBD2. The CDR3 extends over 15 amino acids. The ends lost 2 bases at V and 9 bases at J; junction bases unmatched: 5. Germline loops: CDR1 SGHTA, CDR2 FQGNSA. This chain's CDR3 is CASSLRLAGVAEQFF. CDR3 nucleotide sequence: TGTGCCAGCAGCTTAAGACTAGCGGGAGTGGCTGAGCAGTTCTTC.

This clonotype was seen more than once but under ten times. CDR3 loop: CSASTVSNQPQHF. As DNA, the CDR3 is TGCAGTGCTAGCACGGTTAGCAATCAGCCCCAGCATTTT. The V call is TRBV20-1, the J call TRBJ1-5; the D is unclear. From germline, CDR1 is DFQATT and CDR2 SNEGSKA (reference sequence). The V end lost 3 bases, the J end lost 0 bases, and 6 bases lay between the germline ends. The CDR3 runs 13 residues.

The chain uses TRBV20-1 and TRBJ1-5; D ambiguous. V shed 5 bases and J shed 3 bases, with 20 bases lying between them. CDR1 and CDR2 (germline): DFQATT, SNEGSKA (reference sequence). This CDR3 contains 16 residues. The CDR3 bases are TGCAGTGCTTTCTCTACCAACCGGGTCAACAATCAGCCCCAGCATTTT. This encodes CSAFSTNRVNNQPQHF.

For the CDR3, the DNA is TGTGCCAGCAGGGGGACGACAAGCTCCTACGAGCAGTACTTC. It encodes CASRGTTSSYEQYF. The chain is built from TRBV27 and TRBJ2-7; perhaps D is TRBD1 or TRBD2 (5 bases each). The germline CDR1 and CDR2 sequences are MNHEY and SMNVEV (reference sequence). V dropped 6 bases and J dropped 0 bases, with 12 bases sitting between them. The CDR3 extends over 14 amino acids.

The gene calls are TRBV9 and TRBJ2-4, with D possibly matching TRBD2 (6 bases). This CDR3 comprises 17 residues. Germline V gene data show CDR1 as SGDLS and CDR2 as YYNGEE. Trimming cost V 4 bases and J 2 bases, with 19 bases left between them. CDR3 amino acids: CASSTGGSGLTKNIQYF. The CDR3 DNA is TGTGCCAGCAGCACTGGAGGGAGCGGTTTAACCAAAAACATTCAGTACTTC.

This clonotype has a count of ten or more. The DNA for the CDR3 is TGTGCCAGCAGCCTTACTACTTACAGGGGGCAGGGAAATGAGCAGTTCTTC. As protein: CASSLTTYRGQGNEQFF. This chain connects TRBV28 to TRBJ2-1; 9 bases match TRBD1. The CDR3 contains 17 residues. Germline V gene sequence: CDR1 MDHEN, CDR2 SYDVKM. V shed 6 bases and J 7 bases; nucleotides not matched to a gene: 16.

In this sample, this clonotype turned up many times. Here the CDR3 DNA reads TGTGCCAGCAGACGGGACAGGGTGAACACTGAAGCTTTCTTT. This translates into CASRRDRVNTEAFF. The V call is TRBV5-6, the J call TRBJ1-1; TRBD1 agrees at 9 bases. V was pared by 5 bases and J by 0 bases, with 2 bases of the junction left unmatched. CDR3 length: 14 residues. The germline V gene has CDR1 SGHDT and CDR2 YYEEEE.

This chain joins TRBV20-1 and TRBJ1-6; 9 bases match TRBD1. Unmatched junction bases numbered 5, after V lost 0 bases and J lost 2 bases. The CDR3 has 17 amino acids. Germline V gives CDR1 DFQATT, CDR2 SNEGSKA (reference sequence). CDR3 loop: CSARDGTGNPYNSPLHF. The DNA of the CDR3 is TGCAGTGCTAGAGATGGGACAGGGAATCCCTATAATTCACCCCTCCACTTT.

J is TRBJ2-1 and V is TRBV10-3; 15 nucleotides agree with TRBD2. Trimming cost V 8 bases and J 7 bases; bases outside gene matches: 6. The CDR3 has 15 residues. The germline V gene has CDR1 ENHRY and CDR2 SYGVKD. The CDR3, as DNA: TGTGCCATCCAAGGACTAGCGGGAGGGGTAAATGAGCAGTTCTTC. Protein product: CAIQGLAGGVNEQFF.

Ten or more counts support this clonotype. The chain couples TRBV3-1 to TRBJ2-7; 8 positions agree with TRBD1. Per germline, CDR1 LGHDT and CDR2 YNNKEL (reference sequence). The CDR3 length is 15 residues. J lost 1 base, V lost 7 bases, and 9 bases had no gene match. The CDR3 spells CASTHAGGASYEQYF. CDR3 DNA sequence: TGTGCCAGCACTCATGCAGGGGGCGCGTCCTACGAGCAGTACTTC.